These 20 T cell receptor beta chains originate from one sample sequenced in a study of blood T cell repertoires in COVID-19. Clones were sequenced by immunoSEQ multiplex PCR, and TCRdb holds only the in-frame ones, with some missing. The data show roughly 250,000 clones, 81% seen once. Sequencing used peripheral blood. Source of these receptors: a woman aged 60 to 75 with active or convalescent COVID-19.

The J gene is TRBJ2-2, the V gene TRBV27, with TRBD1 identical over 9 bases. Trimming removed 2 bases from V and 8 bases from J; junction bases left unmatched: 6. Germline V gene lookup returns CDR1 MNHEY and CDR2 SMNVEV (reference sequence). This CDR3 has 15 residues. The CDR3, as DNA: TGTGCCAGCAGTTTAACTTACAGGGGGCTAGGGGAGCTGTTTTTT. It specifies CASSLTYRGLGELFF.

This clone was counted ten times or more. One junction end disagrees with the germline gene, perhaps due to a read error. The CDR3 region is CASSQDLGTGNAEAFF. In DNA, the CDR3 is TGTGCCAGCAGCCAAGATTTAGGGACAGGGAACGCTGAAGCTTTCTTT. V is TRBV4-2 and J is TRBJ1-1; 9 bases match TRBD1. This CDR3 comprises 16 residues. CDR1 is LGHNA and CDR2 is YNFKEQ in the germline V gene.

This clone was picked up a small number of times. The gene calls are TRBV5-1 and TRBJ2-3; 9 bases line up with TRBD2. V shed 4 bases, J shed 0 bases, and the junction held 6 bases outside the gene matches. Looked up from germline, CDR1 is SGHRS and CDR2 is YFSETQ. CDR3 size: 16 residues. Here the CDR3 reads CASSGGLAPSTDTQYF. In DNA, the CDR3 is TGCGCCAGCAGCGGAGGACTAGCGCCTAGCACAGATACGCAGTATTTT.

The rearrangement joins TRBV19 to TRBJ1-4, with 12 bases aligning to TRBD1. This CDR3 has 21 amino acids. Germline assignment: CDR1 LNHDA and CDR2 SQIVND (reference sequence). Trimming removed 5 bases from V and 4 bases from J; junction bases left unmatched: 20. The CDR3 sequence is CASSAHRTGTGGNPDNEKLFF. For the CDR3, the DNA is TGTGCCAGTAGTGCCCACCGGACCGGGACAGGGGGCAACCCCGATAATGAAAAACTGTTTTTT.

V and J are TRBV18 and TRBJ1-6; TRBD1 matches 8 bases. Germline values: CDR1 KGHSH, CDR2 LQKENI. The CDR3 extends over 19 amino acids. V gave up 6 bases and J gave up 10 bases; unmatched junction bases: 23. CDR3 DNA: TGTGCCAGCTCTCGGATAACAACCCAGGGGGCTGCAATCGGATCACCCCTCCACTTT. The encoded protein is CASSRITTQGAAIGSPLHF.

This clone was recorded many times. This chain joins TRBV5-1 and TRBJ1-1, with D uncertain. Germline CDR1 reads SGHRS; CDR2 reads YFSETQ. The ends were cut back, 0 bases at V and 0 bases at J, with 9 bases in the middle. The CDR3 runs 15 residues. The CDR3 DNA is TGCGCCAGCAGCTTGGGAGGTAGGCTGAACACTGAAGCTTTCTTT. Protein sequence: CASSLGGRLNTEAFF.

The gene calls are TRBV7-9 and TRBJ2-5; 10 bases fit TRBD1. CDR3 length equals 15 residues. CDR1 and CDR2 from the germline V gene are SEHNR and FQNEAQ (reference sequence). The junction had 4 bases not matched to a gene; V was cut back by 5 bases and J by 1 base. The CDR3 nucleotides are TGTGCCAGCAGCCCGGGACAGGGGATCCAAGAGACCCAGTACTTC. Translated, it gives CASSPGQGIQETQYF.

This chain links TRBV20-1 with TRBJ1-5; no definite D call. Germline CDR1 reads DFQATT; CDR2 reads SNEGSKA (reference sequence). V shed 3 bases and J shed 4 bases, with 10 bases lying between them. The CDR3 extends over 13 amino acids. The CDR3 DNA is TGCAGTGCTAGTGGTAGAAATAATCAGCCCCAGCATTTT. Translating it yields CSASGRNNQPQHF.

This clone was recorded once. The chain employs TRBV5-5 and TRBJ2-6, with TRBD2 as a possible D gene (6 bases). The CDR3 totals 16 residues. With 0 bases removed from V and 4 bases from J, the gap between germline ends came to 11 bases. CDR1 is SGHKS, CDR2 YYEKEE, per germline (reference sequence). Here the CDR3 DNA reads TGTGCCAGCAGCTTGGGGGCGGGGACGGGGGCCAACGTCCTGACTTTC. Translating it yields CASSLGAGTGANVLTF.

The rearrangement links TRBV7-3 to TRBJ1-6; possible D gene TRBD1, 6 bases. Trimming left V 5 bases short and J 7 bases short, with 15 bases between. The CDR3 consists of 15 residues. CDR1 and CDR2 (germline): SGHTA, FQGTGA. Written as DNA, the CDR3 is TGTGCCAGCAGCGCATCGGTTACAGGGAATTCACCCCTCCACTTT. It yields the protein CASSASVTGNSPLHF. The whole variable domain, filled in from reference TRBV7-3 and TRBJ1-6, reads GAGVSQTPSNKVTEKGKYVELRCDPISGHTALYWYRQSLGQGPEFLIYFQGTGAADDSGLPNDRFFAVRPEGSVSTLKIQRTERGDSAVYLCASSASVTGNSPLHFGNGTRLTVT.

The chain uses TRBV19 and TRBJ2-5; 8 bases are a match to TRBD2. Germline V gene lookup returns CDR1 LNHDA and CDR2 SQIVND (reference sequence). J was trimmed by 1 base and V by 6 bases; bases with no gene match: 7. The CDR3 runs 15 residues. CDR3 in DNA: TGTGCCAGTAGCAGGAGCGGGGGTCGCCAAGAGACCCAGTACTTC. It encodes CASSRSGGRQETQYF.

The CDR3 DNA reads as TGTGCCAGCAGTACCCCTCGACAGGGCAACTATGGCTACACCTTC. Translation: CASSTPRQGNYGYTF. V gene TRBV27 combines with J gene TRBJ1-2; 7 positions agree with TRBD1. The CDR3 spans 15 residues. Per the germline V gene, CDR1 is MNHEY and CDR2 is SMNVEV (reference sequence). V trimming: 5 bases; J trimming: 2 bases; junction bases outside the gene matches: 8.

The CDR3 loop is CASSYYSNQPQHF. Here the CDR3 DNA reads TGTGCCAGCAGTTATTATAGCAATCAGCCCCAGCATTTT. The V call is TRBV6-6, the J call TRBJ1-5, with D unresolved. The V gene lost 3 bases and the J gene lost 0 bases, with 3 bases spanning the gap. The CDR3 is made up of 13 amino acids. Germline lookup yields CDR1 MNHNY and CDR2 SVGAGI (reference sequence).

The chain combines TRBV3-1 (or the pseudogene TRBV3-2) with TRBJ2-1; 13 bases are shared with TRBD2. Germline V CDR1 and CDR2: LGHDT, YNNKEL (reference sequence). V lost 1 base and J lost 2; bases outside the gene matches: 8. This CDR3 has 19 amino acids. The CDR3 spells CASSQGTAGLAGTYNEQFF. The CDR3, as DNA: TGTGCCAGCAGCCAAGGAACAGCGGGACTAGCGGGGACCTACAATGAGCAGTTCTTC.

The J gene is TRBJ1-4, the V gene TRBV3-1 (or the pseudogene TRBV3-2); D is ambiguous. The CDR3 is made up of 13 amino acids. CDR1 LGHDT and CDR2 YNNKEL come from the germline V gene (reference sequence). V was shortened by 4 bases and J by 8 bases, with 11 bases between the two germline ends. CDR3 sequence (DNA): TGTGCCAGCAGCCGCGGCATTGAGGAAAAACTGTTTTTT. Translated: CASSRGIEEKLFF.

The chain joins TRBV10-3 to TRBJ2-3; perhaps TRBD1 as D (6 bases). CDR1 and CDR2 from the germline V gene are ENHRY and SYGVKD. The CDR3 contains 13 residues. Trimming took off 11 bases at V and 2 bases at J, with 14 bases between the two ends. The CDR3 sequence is CALQGVDTDTQYF. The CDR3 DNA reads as TGTGCCTTACAGGGAGTTGACACAGATACGCAGTATTTT.

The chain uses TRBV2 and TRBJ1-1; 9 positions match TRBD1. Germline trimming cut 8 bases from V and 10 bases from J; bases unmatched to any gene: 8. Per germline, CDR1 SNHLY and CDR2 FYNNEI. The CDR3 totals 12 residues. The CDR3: CASGRTGDSAFF. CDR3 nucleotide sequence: TGTGCCAGCGGGAGGACAGGGGATTCAGCTTTCTTT.

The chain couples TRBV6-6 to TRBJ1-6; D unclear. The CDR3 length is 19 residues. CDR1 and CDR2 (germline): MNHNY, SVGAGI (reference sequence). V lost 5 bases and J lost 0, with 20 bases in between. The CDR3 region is CASSPLTPVKPSYNSPLHF. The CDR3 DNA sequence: TGTGCCAGCAGTCCCCTGACACCGGTGAAACCCTCCTATAATTCACCCCTCCACTTT.

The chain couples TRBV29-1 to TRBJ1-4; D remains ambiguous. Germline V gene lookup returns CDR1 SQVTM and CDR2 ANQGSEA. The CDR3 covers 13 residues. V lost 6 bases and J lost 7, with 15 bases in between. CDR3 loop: CSVGGYRGEKLFF. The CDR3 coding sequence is TGCAGCGTCGGAGGGTATCGGGGTGAAAAACTGTTTTTT.

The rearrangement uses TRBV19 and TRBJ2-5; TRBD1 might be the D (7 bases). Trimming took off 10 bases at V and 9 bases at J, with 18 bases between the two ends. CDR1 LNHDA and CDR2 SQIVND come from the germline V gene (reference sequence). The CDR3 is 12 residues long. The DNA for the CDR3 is TGTGCCACCAGGGGGGTCGGGATGGCCCAGTACTTC. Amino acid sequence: CATRGVGMAQYF.